Reported below is one TCR beta chain. Its target is unknown. The sample originates from a study of blood T cells in healthy people across ages. General study findings and limits: It was not known whether donors were CMV positive (a possible confounder of expanded clonotype changes).

Together with a sample-barcoded 5' primer, a J-beta primer mix was included in a second PCR lasting about 6 to 11 cycles. TCRdb itself ran the 5' RACE reads through MiXCR, one entry per CDR3 protein. The top ten clones hold 20% to 25% of a sample with about 580,000 distinct CDR3 sequences, more than 45% of them seen once. Sequenced sample: blood. The source is a man aged 80 or over in good health.

In nucleotides, the CDR3 is TGCAGTGCTAGGAGACTAGCGCGCAAAGAGACCCAGTACTTC. Its protein is CSARRLARKETQYF. V usage is TRBV20-1 and J usage is TRBJ2-5; TRBD2 matches 8 bases. Germline V gene lookup returns CDR1 DFQATT and CDR2 SNEGSKA (reference sequence). The CDR3 sequence is 14 residues long. Trimming removed 3 bases from V and 3 bases from J; junction bases left unmatched: 6.